The 11 T cell receptor beta chains below come from one sample, sequenced in a study of T cells after yellow fever vaccination. TCRdb passed the 5' RACE reads through MiXCR, listing each CDR3 protein once. This table holds roughly 310,000 distinct CDR3 sequences, roughly 3.5% found once. The input for sequencing was PBMCs, taken on the day of the yellow fever booster vaccination. The receptors stem from a man between 18 and 35 years old who received the YFV17D yellow fever vaccine.

This clonotype was counted at least ten times. The chain carries TRBV12-3 or TRBV12-4 and TRBJ2-2; D is unresolved. This CDR3 is 14 amino acids long. Trimming stripped 1 base from V and 1 base from J, with 4 bases between. DNA for the CDR3: TGTGCCAGCAGTTTAGGCCGGAACACCGGGGAGCTGTTTTTT. The encoded protein is CASSLGRNTGELFF.

The rearrangement joins TRBV2 to TRBJ2-7; D uncertain. Trimming left V 2 bases short and J 2 bases short, with 13 bases between. The CDR3 runs 15 residues. CDR1 and CDR2 from the germline V gene are SNHLY and FYNNEI. In DNA, the CDR3 is TGTGCCAGCAGTGAAACGGCCAGTGGGACCTACGAGCAGTACTTC. Translating it yields CASSETASGTYEQYF.

This clonotype was detected many times. This sequence joins TRBV12-3 or TRBV12-4 and TRBJ1-1, with a possible D match to TRBD1 (5 bases). Trimming pared 7 bases from V and 3 bases from J, leaving 12 bases between. The CDR3 has 13 amino acids. The CDR3 spells CASTQGGYTEAFF. DNA for the CDR3: TGTGCCAGCACTCAGGGAGGATACACTGAAGCTTTCTTT.

This clonotype was seen ten or more times. This rearrangement joins TRBV11-3 to TRBJ2-2; 8 bases match TRBD1. Germline-derived CDR1 and CDR2 are SGHNT and YENEEA. Trimming took 6 bases from V and 4 from J; bases not matched to a gene: 10. The CDR3 runs 16 residues. The CDR3 loop reads CASSGVGQETTGELFF. The CDR3, as DNA: TGTGCCAGCAGTGGGGTGGGACAGGAGACCACCGGGGAGCTGTTTTTT.

At least ten counts were recorded for this clonotype. V and J are TRBV10-3 and TRBJ1-1; D may be TRBD1 (5 bases). CDR3 length: 17 residues. Trimming shortened V by 0 bases and J by 3 bases, and 17 bases separated the two germline ends. Germline V gene data show CDR1 as ENHRY and CDR2 as SYGVKD. The CDR3 DNA is TGTGCCATCAGTGAGTCGAGGGACGGCACATGGGACACTGAAGCTTTCTTT. Its protein product is CAISESRDGTWDTEAFF.

The chain combines TRBV4-2 with TRBJ1-3; no firm D call. CDR3 length equals 17 residues. Trimming took off 0 bases at V and 2 bases at J, with 14 bases between the two ends. Germline values: CDR1 LGHNA, CDR2 YNFKEQ. CDR3 sequence: CASSQEAGNYPGNTIYF. The CDR3 nucleotides are TGTGCCAGCAGCCAAGAGGCGGGGAACTACCCTGGAAACACCATATATTTT.

This clonotype was observed at least ten times. The V gene is TRBV9, the J gene TRBJ1-1; maybe TRBD1 (5 bases). V was trimmed by 4 bases and J by 5 bases, leaving 21 bases between them. The V gene's germline CDR1 is SGDLS and CDR2 YYNGEE. This CDR3 comprises 16 residues. CDR3 region: CASSPFDRGLRTEAFF. CDR3 coding DNA: TGTGCCAGCAGCCCGTTCGATAGGGGTCTTAGGACTGAAGCTTTCTTT.

This clonotype has at least ten counts. The chain's CDR3 is CATSRDRRFQETQYF. CDR3 in DNA: TGTGCCACCAGCAGAGATCGGCGTTTCCAAGAGACCCAGTACTTC. The chain links TRBV15 to TRBJ2-5; D unclear. Per germline, CDR1 LNHNV and CDR2 YYDKDF (reference sequence). Trimming removed 0 bases at V and 1 base at J, with 9 bases between. The CDR3 runs 15 residues.

J is TRBJ1-1 and V is TRBV18, with 12 bases lining up with TRBD1. In germline, CDR1 is KGHSH, CDR2 LQKENI. V dropped 5 bases and J dropped 10; count of bases not matched to a gene: 17. CDR3 length: 17 amino acids. As DNA, the CDR3 is TGTGCCAGCTCAACTCCGGGACAGGGGGCTACTGCGGATGGAGCTTTCTTT. Its translation is CASSTPGQGATADGAFF. The full variable domain, its missing parts supplied by reference TRBV18 and TRBJ1-1, is NAGVMQNPRHLVRRRGQEARLRCSPMKGHSHVYWYRQLPEEGLKFMVYLQKENIIDESGMPKERFSAEFPKEGPSILRIQQVVRGDSAAYFCASSTPGQGATADGAFFGQGTRLTVV.

The table lists this clonotype with many counts. The chain carries TRBV4-1 and TRBJ1-2, with D unclear. Germline lookup yields CDR1 MGHRA and CDR2 YSYEKL. Trimming took 0 bases from V and 2 from J, leaving 7 bases between them. The CDR3 has 14 residues. This CDR3 reads CASSQDYRNYGYTF. The CDR3 nucleotides read TGCGCCAGCAGCCAAGATTACCGAAACTATGGCTACACCTTC.

This clonotype was recorded at least ten times. The rearrangement joins TRBV7-6 to TRBJ2-1; tentatively, D is TRBD2 (6 bases). The CDR3 has 12 residues. Germline-derived CDR1 and CDR2 are SGHVS and FNYEAQ. V was cut by 7 bases and J by 8 bases, with 12 bases left in between. The CDR3 region has the DNA TGTGCCAGCACCAACGGAGGGGATGAGCAGTTCTTC. Protein product: CASTNGGDEQFF. Drawing the rest from reference TRBV7-6 and TRBJ2-1, the complete variable domain is GAGVSQSPRYKVTKRGQDVALRCDPISGHVSLYWYRQALGQGPEFLTYFNYEAQQDKSGLPNDRFSAERPEGSISTLTIQRTEQRDSAMYRCASTNGGDEQFFGPGTRLTVL.